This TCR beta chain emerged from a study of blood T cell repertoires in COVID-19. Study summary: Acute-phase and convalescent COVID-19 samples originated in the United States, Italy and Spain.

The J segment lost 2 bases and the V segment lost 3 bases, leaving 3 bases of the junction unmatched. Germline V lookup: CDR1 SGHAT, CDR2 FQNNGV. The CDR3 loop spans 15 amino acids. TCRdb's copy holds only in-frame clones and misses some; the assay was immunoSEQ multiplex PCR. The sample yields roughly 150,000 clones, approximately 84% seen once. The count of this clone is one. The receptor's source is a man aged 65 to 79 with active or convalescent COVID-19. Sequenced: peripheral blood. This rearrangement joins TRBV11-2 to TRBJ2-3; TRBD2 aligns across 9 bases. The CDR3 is CASSFAGGPTDTQYF. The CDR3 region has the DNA TGTGCCAGCAGCTTTGCGGGAGGGCCCACAGATACGCAGTATTTT.